The 7 T cell receptor beta chains in this list originate from one sample, sequenced in a study of T cell repertoires in cytomegalovirus infection. MiXCR, applied by TCRdb to the reads, yields one record per CDR3 protein. The sample has 250,000 or so distinct CDR3 sequences; roughly 9% are singletons. The sample comprised PBMCs. Source of these receptors: a human donor in good health (CMV status not recorded). Some clones in this sample may be carry-over from other donors' samples.

The sample holds a few counts of this clonotype. The V gene is TRBV7-9, the J gene TRBJ1-6, with D possibly TRBD1 on 5 matching bases. The CDR3 runs to 14 residues. The V end lost 3 bases, the J end lost 7 bases, and 10 bases lay between the germline ends. Looked up from germline, CDR1 is SEHNR and CDR2 is FQNEAQ (reference sequence). DNA for the CDR3: TGTGCCAGCAGCTTCGGGACCGAAAATTCACCCCTCCACTTT. Its protein is CASSFGTENSPLHF.

In this sample, this clonotype turned up many times. The genes are TRBV12-3 or TRBV12-4 and TRBJ2-1; TRBD2 aligns across 11 bases. V shed 5 bases, J shed 0 bases, and the junction held 18 bases outside the gene matches. The CDR3 consists of 21 residues. CDR3 sequence: CASSPGGASGRPSYSYNEQFF. The CDR3 nucleotides read TGTGCCAGCAGTCCCGGGGGGGCTAGCGGGAGGCCATCGTACTCCTACAATGAGCAGTTCTTC.

Ten or more counts support this clonotype. The chain combines TRBV7-2 with TRBJ2-3; possibly TRBD1 or TRBD2 for D (7 bases each). The V and J ends lost 5 bases and 1 base respectively, with 16 bases between them. The CDR3 is 16 residues long. Germline V gene lookup returns CDR1 SGHTA and CDR2 FQGNSA. The chain's CDR3 is CASSIRQGGGTDTQYF. Written as DNA, the CDR3 is TGTGCCAGCAGCATCAGACAGGGAGGGGGCACAGATACGCAGTATTTT.

The rearrangement uses TRBV12-3 or TRBV12-4 and TRBJ1-1, with D unclear. With 8 bases removed from V and 3 bases from J, the gap between germline ends came to 7 bases. The CDR3 loop spans 11 amino acids. The CDR3 spells CASQSYTEAFF. DNA for the CDR3: TGTGCCAGCCAGAGTTACACTGAAGCTTTCTTT.

This chain links TRBV6-6 with TRBJ2-2; tentatively, D is TRBD2 (6 bases). The CDR3 is 14 amino acids. Per the germline V gene, CDR1 is MNHNY and CDR2 is SVGAGI (reference sequence). Trimming removed 8 bases at V and 5 bases at J, with 15 bases between. The CDR3 region has the DNA TGTGCCAGCGGGCCACTAGCATCTACCGGGGAGCTGTTTTTT. Encoded protein: CASGPLASTGELFF.

This chain links TRBV20-1 with TRBJ2-7; D remains unclear. Per germline, CDR1 DFQATT and CDR2 SNEGSKA (reference sequence). Trimming shortened V by 4 bases and J by 7 bases, and 11 bases separated the two germline ends. The CDR3 runs to 11 residues. CDR3 nucleotides: TGCAGTGCTACCCCTATACTGGAGCAGTACTTC. This encodes CSATPILEQYF.

This clonotype was recorded at least ten times. This sequence joins TRBV7-2 and TRBJ1-2; 7 bases are shared with TRBD1. The CDR3 sequence is 14 residues long. The germline V gene encodes CDR1 SGHTA and CDR2 FQGNSA. With 6 bases clipped from V and 4 bases from J, the junction kept 8 bases outside the gene matches. This CDR3 is CASSSTGPLYGYTF. The CDR3 nucleotides are TGTGCCAGCAGTTCGACAGGGCCACTCTATGGCTACACCTTC.